The 5 T cell receptor beta chains reported below all come from one sample, sequenced in a study of blood T cell repertoires in COVID-19. Profiling relied on immunoSEQ multiplex PCR, and the TCRdb table lists in-frame clones only, not all of them. The repertoire holds 90,000 or so clones, with approximately 85% as singletons. Material for sequencing was peripheral blood. The receptors shown here come from a human donor in a cohort sampled during active COVID-19.

The sample holds one count of this clone. The gene calls are TRBV4-1 and TRBJ1-1; D gene unclear. The germline V gene has CDR1 MGHRA and CDR2 YSYEKL. The CDR3 covers 14 residues. Trimming pared 0 bases from V and 4 bases from J, leaving 9 bases between. The CDR3: CASSQDLGPTEAFF. In nucleotides, the CDR3 is TGCGCCAGCAGCCAAGATCTCGGTCCCACTGAAGCTTTCTTT.

V gene TRBV5-4 combines with J gene TRBJ1-2; D may be TRBD1 (6 bases). Looked up from germline, CDR1 is SGHNT and CDR2 is YYREEE (reference sequence). The V end was cut by 3 bases, the J end by 8 bases, with 11 bases between. The CDR3 is 12 residues long. CDR3 sequence reads: CASSSYRDGYTF. CDR3 DNA sequence: TGTGCCAGCAGCTCATACAGGGACGGCTACACCTTC.

The rearrangement joins TRBV5-4 to TRBJ2-3; 7 bases fit TRBD1. Germline lookup yields CDR1 SGHNT and CDR2 YYREEE (reference sequence). J was trimmed by 3 bases and V by 7 bases; bases with no gene match: 8. The CDR3 runs to 14 residues. The CDR3 coding sequence is TGTGCCAGCGCCCCTTCAGGGGGAACAGATACGCAGTATTTT. The encoded protein is CASAPSGGTDTQYF.

J is TRBJ2-5 and V is TRBV27; D is unresolved. The length of the CDR3 is 12 residues. V gave up 5 bases and J gave up 5 bases, with 9 bases separating them. In germline, CDR1 is MNHEY, CDR2 SMNVEV (reference sequence). CDR3 DNA: TGTGCCAGCAGTCCCGACTGGGAGACCCAGTACTTC. This encodes CASSPDWETQYF.

This clone was found once. V gene TRBV7-2 combines with J gene TRBJ2-5, with D possibly being TRBD1 (5 bases). Per the germline V gene, CDR1 is SGHTA and CDR2 is FQGNSA. The V end was cut by 7 bases, the J end by 2 bases, with 26 bases between. There are 18 residues in the CDR3. The DNA for the CDR3 is TGTGCCAGCACCTTGGAACAGGCTGGGGTCCAACTTCAAGAGACCCAGTACTTC. Amino acids: CASTLEQAGVQLQETQYF.